This T cell receptor (beta chain) originates from a study of control samples from healthy donors and cancer patients. Data came from immunoSEQ multiplex PCR; TCRdb stores just in-frame clones and leaves some out. This table has about 54,000 clones, 95% to 97% appearing once. Germline values: CDR1 MNHEY, CDR2 SVGAGI. This CDR3 is built from 15 residues. V lost 3 bases and J 10 bases, leaving 16 bases between the germline ends. J is TRBJ1-6 and V is TRBV6-5, with TRBD1 as a possible D gene (6 bases). This sequence was found in a woman younger than 45 in good health. Input material: blood. CDR3 residues: CASSYAAGAGSPLHF. The CDR3 nucleotides are TGTGCCAGCAGTTATGCGGCGGGGGCAGGGTCACCCCTCCACTTT.